This TCR beta chain was captured in a study of T-cell reconstitution after alpha-beta-depleted transplantation in children. Germline V gene lookup returns CDR1 MDHEN and CDR2 SYDVKM. This CDR3 spans 16 amino acids. Trimming removed 5 bases at V and 0 bases at J, with 13 bases between. This clonotype was seen repeatedly, ten times or more. Antigen unknown. Unique molecular identifiers were used in preparing the TCRbeta library. One entry per CDR3 protein results from TCRdb running MiXCR on the PCR reads. The sample lists about 110,000 distinct CDR3 sequences; 6.4% were seen once. Overall study findings and caveats: Surviving recipient T cells and thymic progenitors produced the high day-60 TCRbeta diversity seen in some patients. Alpha-beta T cells about two months after transplant reportedly derived from several hundred expanded graft clones.

The clonotype was recovered from a male patient aged 2 to 10 who had a stem cell transplant for acute lymphoblastic leukemia, so the T cells may come from the graft donor. This sequence joins TRBV28 and TRBJ2-2, with D perhaps matching TRBD1 or TRBD2 (5 bases each). The sequences come from PBMCs, mostly from graft donor cells, collected 360 days after TCRalphabeta/CD19-depleted stem cell transplant. CDR3 amino acids: CASSPWDRANTGELFF. The CDR3 DNA reads as TGTGCCAGCAGTCCTTGGGACCGAGCGAACACCGGGGAGCTGTTTTTT.